Listed here are 28 T cell receptor beta chains from one sample, sequenced in a study of CXCR3-negative and CXCR3-positive naive CD8 T cells (dated by TCRdb to about 2019). Sequencing was performed on a NextSeq 550. The Human TCR Profiling Kit (MiLaboratory) was used to make UMI-labeled 5' RACE TRB cDNA libraries. Each CDR3 protein sequence appears as one entry after TCRdb reprocessed the reads, and no DNA is included. The table held for this sample gives around 47,000 distinct CDR3 sequences. The top ten clones comprise under 15% of the sample. The source material was memory CD8+ T cells from blood. Explained via the paper, the cell subset or site label denotes: conventional CD8+ memory T cells (TMEM), sorted as controls. The receptors shown here come from a human donor in good health. Some clones in this sample may be carry-over from other donors' samples.

The chain links TRBV19 to TRBJ1-1; TCRdb's D call of TRBD1 is untestable without DNA. CDR3 size: 12 residues. Germline V gene sequence: CDR1 LNHDA, CDR2 SQIVND (reference sequence). CDR3 sequence reads: CASSPPAAEAFF.

The chain combines TRBV5-6 with TRBJ2-7; TCRdb designates TRBD1, a call that cannot be tested without DNA. The CDR3 is 14 residues long. Germline values: CDR1 SGHDT, CDR2 YYEEEE. The CDR3 region is CASSSRGLHYEQYF.

The CDR3 reads CASSLVRMSSYNEQFF. The J gene is TRBJ2-1, the V gene TRBV5-5. The CDR3 covers 16 residues. The germline V gene has CDR1 SGHKS and CDR2 YYEKEE (reference sequence).

The chain is built from TRBV7-9 and TRBJ1-2; TCRdb lists TRBD1, though no DNA is available to test this call. Germline V lookup: CDR1 SEHNR, CDR2 FQNEAQ (reference sequence). There are 14 residues in the CDR3. CDR3 amino acids: CASSLGTGHHGYTF. Looking up the rest from reference TRBV7-9 and TRBJ1-2 gives the full variable domain: DTGVSQNPRHKITKRGQNVTFRCDPISEHNRLYWYRQTLGQGPEFLTYFQNEAQLEKSRLLSDRFSAERPKGSFSTLEIQRTEQGDSAMYLCASSLGTGHHGYTFGSGTRLTVV.

CDR3 in amino acids: CASRSLATGDTDTQYF. The rearrangement joins TRBV6-2 or TRBV6-3 to TRBJ2-3; TCRdb lists TRBD1, though no DNA is available to test this call. This CDR3 has 16 residues. The germline V gene encodes CDR1 MNHEY and CDR2 SVGEGT.

This chain connects TRBV20-1 to TRBJ1-4; TCRdb selects TRBD1, and the lack of DNA leaves this call unchecked. This CDR3 contains 13 residues. Germline V lookup: CDR1 DFQATT, CDR2 SNEGSKA (reference sequence). CDR3 amino acids: CSARVRGNEKLFF.

V and J are TRBV6-6 and TRBJ2-7. From germline, CDR1 is MNHNY and CDR2 SVGAGI (reference sequence). This CDR3 is built from 14 residues. CDR3: CASSERYLSYEQYF.

The V and J genes are TRBV27 and TRBJ1-5; TCRdb reports TRBD1, a call that lacks DNA to check it against. The CDR3 has 14 residues. Looked up from germline, CDR1 is MNHEY and CDR2 is SMNVEV (reference sequence). The CDR3 region is CARGLGPGNQPQHF.

The chain links TRBV29-1 to TRBJ2-7. The germline V gene has CDR1 SQVTM and CDR2 ANQGSEA. The CDR3 totals 12 residues. The CDR3 is CSVRTGPYEQYF.

The chain has TRBV7-8 and TRBJ2-7; TCRdb names TRBD1, which stays unverified in the absence of DNA. Germline CDR1 SGHVS, CDR2 FQNEAQ. The CDR3 runs 16 residues. The chain's CDR3 is CASSLGGPLLTHEQYF. The full variable domain, completed using reference TRBV7-8 and TRBJ2-7, is GAGVSQSPRYKVAKRGQDVALRCDPISGHVSLFWYQQALGQGPEFLTYFQNEAQLDKSGLPSDRFFAERPEGSVSTLKIQRTQQEDSAVYLCASSLGGPLLTHEQYFGPGTRLTVT.

This chain joins TRBV6-4 and TRBJ2-1; TCRdb reports TRBD2, a call that lacks DNA to check it against. Germline V gene lookup returns CDR1 MRHNA and CDR2 SNTAGT. The CDR3 length is 13 residues. This CDR3 is CASVSSEYNEQFF.

This sequence joins TRBV12-3 or TRBV12-4 and TRBJ2-1; the TRBD2 assignment by TCRdb is unverifiable without DNA. The CDR3 totals 17 residues. This CDR3 is CASSYTSGGRTYNEQFF.

V is TRBV9 and J is TRBJ1-1. Germline-derived CDR1 and CDR2 are SGDLS and YYNGEE. The CDR3 sequence is 16 residues long. CDR3 residues: CASSPGRVGPNTEAFF.

The chain uses TRBV29-1 and TRBJ2-5; TCRdb picks TRBD1, but there is no DNA to check that call. Germline CDR1 is SQVTM and CDR2 is ANQGSEA. This CDR3 has 15 residues. CDR3 loop: CSVDRLLGGKETQYF.

V and J are TRBV7-2 and TRBJ2-7; TCRdb designates TRBD1, a call that cannot be tested without DNA. The CDR3 runs 15 residues. Looked up from germline, CDR1 is SGHTA and CDR2 is FQGNSA. The CDR3 sequence: CASSFQTGMSYEQYF.

The J gene is TRBJ1-6, the V gene TRBV4-2; TCRdb's D call, TRBD1, is unchecked because there is no DNA. The CDR3 totals 17 residues. Germline loops: CDR1 LGHNA, CDR2 YNFKEQ. The CDR3 protein is CASSQEWSGAYNSPLHF.

V is TRBV28 and J is TRBJ1-2; the D call from TCRdb, TRBD1, cannot be confirmed without DNA. Germline loops: CDR1 MDHEN, CDR2 SYDVKM. The length of the CDR3 is 14 residues. CDR3 amino acids: CASSPPGPSNGYTF.

The V call is TRBV20-1, the J call TRBJ2-7; absent DNA, TCRdb's TRBD2 call cannot be checked. The CDR3 is made up of 12 amino acids. CDR1 is DFQATT, CDR2 SNEGSKA, per germline (reference sequence). The CDR3 spells CSARDERDEQYF.

V usage is TRBV4-2 and J usage is TRBJ2-7; TCRdb gives TRBD1 as the D gene, but with no DNA this cannot be confirmed. CDR3 length equals 16 residues. In germline, CDR1 is LGHNA, CDR2 YNFKEQ. The CDR3 loop reads CASSQDIPQGDYEQYF.

The chain has TRBV6-5 and TRBJ2-3; TCRdb's assignment of TRBD1 cannot be checked, as there is no DNA. In germline, CDR1 is MNHEY, CDR2 SVGAGI. The CDR3 has 14 residues. CDR3 protein: CASRTGRITDTQYF.

The V call is TRBV28, the J call TRBJ2-2; TCRdb indicates TRBD1, and absent DNA this call remains unverified. Germline V gene lookup returns CDR1 MDHEN and CDR2 SYDVKM. This CDR3 is built from 16 residues. The CDR3 sequence: CASSYETGWNTGELFF.

The chain combines TRBV15 with TRBJ2-7; TCRdb's assignment of TRBD1 cannot be checked, as there is no DNA. CDR1 and CDR2 (germline): LNHNV, YYDKDF (reference sequence). The CDR3 has 15 residues. The chain's CDR3 is CATSTTGASSYEQYF.

The V and J genes are TRBV4-1 and TRBJ1-1. Germline assignment: CDR1 MGHRA and CDR2 YSYEKL. The CDR3 is 14 residues long. The CDR3 sequence: CASSRNLQTAEAFF.

The chain is built from TRBV7-8 and TRBJ2-1; no DNA is available, so the TRBD1 call from TCRdb remains unchecked. Germline-derived CDR1 and CDR2 are SGHVS and FQNEAQ. This CDR3 is 16 amino acids long. The CDR3 spells CASSLRDVHIYNEQFF.

The V gene is TRBV28, the J gene TRBJ1-2; TCRdb indicates TRBD1, and absent DNA this call remains unverified. The length of the CDR3 is 15 residues. Germline lookup yields CDR1 MDHEN and CDR2 SYDVKM. The CDR3 spells CASSHRDGGARGYTF.

V usage is TRBV12-3 or TRBV12-4 and J usage is TRBJ1-2; as DNA is missing, the TRBD1 call by TCRdb cannot be tested. CDR3 size: 13 residues. The CDR3 protein is CASSSREIYGYTF.

This sequence joins TRBV27 and TRBJ2-7; absent DNA, TCRdb's TRBD1 call cannot be checked. Germline assignment: CDR1 MNHEY and CDR2 SMNVEV (reference sequence). CDR3 size: 16 residues. The CDR3 reads CASSHPGQGKTYEQYF.

The rearrangement uses TRBV28 and TRBJ1-1. The germline V gene has CDR1 MDHEN and CDR2 SYDVKM. The CDR3 runs 11 residues. The CDR3 region is CASSISSEAFF.